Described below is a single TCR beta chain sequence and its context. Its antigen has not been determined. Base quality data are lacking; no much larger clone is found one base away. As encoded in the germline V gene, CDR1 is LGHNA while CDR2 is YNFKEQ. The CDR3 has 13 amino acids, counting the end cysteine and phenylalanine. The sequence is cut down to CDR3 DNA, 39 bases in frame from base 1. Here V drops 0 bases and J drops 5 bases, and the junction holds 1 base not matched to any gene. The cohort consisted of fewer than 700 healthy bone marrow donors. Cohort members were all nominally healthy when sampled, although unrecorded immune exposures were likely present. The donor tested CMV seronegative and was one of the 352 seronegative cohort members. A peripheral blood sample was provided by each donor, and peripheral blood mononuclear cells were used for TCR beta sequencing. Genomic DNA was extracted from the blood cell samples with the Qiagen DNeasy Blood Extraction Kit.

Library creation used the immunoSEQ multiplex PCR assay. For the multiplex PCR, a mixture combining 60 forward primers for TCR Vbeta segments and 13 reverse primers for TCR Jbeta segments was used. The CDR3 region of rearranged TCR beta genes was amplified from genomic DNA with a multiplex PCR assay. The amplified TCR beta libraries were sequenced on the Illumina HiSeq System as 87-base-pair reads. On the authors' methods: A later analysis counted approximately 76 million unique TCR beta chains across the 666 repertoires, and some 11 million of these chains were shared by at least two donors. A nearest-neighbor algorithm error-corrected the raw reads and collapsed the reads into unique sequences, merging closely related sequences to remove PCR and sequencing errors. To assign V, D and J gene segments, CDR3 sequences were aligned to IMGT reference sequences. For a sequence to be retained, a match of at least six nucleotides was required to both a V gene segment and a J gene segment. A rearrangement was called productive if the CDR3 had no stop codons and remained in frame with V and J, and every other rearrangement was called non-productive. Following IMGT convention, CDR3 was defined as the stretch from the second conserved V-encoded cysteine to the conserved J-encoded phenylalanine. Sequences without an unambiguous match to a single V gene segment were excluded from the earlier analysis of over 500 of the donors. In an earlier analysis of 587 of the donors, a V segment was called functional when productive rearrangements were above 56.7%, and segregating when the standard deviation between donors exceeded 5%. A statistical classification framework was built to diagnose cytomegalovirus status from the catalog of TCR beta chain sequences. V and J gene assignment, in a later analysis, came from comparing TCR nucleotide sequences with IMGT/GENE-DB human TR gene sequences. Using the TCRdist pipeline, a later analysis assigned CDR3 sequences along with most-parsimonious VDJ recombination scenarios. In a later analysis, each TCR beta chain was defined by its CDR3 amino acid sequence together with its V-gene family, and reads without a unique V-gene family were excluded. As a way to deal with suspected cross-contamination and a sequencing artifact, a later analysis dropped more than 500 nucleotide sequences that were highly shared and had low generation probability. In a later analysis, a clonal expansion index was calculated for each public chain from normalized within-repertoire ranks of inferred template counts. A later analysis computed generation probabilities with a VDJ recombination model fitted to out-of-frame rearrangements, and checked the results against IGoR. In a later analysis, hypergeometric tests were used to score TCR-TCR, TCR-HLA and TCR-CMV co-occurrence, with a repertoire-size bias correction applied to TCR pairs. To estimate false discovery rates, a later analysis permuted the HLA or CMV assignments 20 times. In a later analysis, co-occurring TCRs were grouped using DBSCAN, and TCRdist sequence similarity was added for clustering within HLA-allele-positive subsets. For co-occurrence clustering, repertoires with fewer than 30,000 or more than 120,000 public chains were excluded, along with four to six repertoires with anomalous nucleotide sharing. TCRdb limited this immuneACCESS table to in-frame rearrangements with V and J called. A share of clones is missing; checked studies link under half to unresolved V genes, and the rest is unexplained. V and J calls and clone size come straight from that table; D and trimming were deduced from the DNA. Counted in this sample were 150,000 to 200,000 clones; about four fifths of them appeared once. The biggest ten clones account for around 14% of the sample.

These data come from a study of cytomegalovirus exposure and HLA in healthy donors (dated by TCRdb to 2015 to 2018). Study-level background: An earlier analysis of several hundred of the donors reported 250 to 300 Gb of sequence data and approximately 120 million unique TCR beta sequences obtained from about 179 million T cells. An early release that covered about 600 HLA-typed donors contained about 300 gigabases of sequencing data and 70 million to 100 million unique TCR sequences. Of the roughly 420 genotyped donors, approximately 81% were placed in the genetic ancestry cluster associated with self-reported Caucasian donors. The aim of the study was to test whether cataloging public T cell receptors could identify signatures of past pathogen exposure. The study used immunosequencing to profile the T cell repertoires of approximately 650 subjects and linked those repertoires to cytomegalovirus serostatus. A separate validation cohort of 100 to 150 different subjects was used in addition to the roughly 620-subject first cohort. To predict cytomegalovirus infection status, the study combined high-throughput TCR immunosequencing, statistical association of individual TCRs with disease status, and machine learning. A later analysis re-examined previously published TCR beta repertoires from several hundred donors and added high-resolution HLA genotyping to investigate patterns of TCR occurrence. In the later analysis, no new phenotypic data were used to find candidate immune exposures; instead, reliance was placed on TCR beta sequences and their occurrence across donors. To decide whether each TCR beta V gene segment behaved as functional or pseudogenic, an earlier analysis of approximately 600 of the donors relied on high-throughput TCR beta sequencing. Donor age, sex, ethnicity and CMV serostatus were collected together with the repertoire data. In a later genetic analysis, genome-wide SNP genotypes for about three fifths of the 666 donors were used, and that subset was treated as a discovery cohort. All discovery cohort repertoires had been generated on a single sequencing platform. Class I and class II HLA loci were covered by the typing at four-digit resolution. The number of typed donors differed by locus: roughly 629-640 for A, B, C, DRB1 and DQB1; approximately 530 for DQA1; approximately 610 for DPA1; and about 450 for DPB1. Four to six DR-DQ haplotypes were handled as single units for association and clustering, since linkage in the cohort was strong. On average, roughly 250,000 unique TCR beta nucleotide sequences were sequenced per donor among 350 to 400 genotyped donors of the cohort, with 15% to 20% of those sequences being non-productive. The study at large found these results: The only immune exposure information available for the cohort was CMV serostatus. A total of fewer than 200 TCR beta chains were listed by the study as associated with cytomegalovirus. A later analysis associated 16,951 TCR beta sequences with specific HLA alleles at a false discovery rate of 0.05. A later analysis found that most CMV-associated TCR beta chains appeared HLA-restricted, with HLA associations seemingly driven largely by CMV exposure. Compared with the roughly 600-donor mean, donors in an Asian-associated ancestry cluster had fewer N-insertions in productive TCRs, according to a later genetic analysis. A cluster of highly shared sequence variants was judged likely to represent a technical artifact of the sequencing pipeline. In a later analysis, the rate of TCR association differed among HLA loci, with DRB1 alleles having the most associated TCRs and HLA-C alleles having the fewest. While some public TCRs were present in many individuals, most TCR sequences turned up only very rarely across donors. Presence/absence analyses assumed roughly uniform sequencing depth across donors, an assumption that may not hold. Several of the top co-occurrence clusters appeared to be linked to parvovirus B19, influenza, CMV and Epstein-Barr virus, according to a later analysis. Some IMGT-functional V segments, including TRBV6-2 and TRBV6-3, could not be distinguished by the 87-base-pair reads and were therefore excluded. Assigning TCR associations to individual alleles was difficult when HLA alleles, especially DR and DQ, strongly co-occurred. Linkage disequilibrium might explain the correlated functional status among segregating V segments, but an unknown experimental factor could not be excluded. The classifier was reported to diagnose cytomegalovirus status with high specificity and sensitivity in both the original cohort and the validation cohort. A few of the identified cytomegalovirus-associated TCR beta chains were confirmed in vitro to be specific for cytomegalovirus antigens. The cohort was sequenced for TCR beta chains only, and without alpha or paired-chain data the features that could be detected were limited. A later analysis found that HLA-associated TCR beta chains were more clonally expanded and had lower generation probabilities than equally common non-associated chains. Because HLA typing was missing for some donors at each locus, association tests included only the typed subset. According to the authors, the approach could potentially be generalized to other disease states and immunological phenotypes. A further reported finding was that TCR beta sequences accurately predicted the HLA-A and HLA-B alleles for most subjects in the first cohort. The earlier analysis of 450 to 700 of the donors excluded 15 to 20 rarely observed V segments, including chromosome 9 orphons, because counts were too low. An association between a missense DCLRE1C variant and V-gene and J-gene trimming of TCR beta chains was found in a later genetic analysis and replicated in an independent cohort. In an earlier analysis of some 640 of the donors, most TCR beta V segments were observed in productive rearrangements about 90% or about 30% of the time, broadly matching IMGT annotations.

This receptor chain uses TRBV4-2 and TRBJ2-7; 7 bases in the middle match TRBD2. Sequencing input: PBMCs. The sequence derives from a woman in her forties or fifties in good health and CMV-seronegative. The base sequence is TGTGCCAGCAGCCAAGATGGGGGGGACGAGCAGTACTTC. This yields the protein CASSQDGGDEQYF.